The rows below give T cell receptor beta chains drawn from one sample of a study of Ad26.COV2.S vaccination and SARS-CoV-2 variants. Some clones are missing from TCRdb's copy, which holds only in-frame ones; the method was immunoSEQ multiplex PCR. This sample carries around 380,000 clones, roughly nine tenths of them seen once, and the ten largest clones take roughly 3.5%. Here the sequenced sample was peripheral blood, taken in a trial of Ad26.COV2.S vaccine versus placebo. The receptors stem from a person between 18 and 65 years old who received the Ad26.COV2.S COVID-19 vaccine or a placebo. The CDR3 runs from the conserved cysteine through the conserved F or W. Each record gives: J gene, D gene, V gene, clone size, CDR3 DNA, CDR3 protein. The D gene is left open where the match is weak. Part of the rows lack a size; the others show once, few, many or a class for expanded clones.

TRBJ1-6,NA,TRBV5-6,few,TGTGCCAGCAGCCTTGAAAGGGGAAATTCACCCCTCCACTTT,CASSLERGNSPLHF
TRBJ2-5,NA,TRBV3-1/TRBV3-2,NA,TGTGCCAGCAGCCAAACCACGACGGACCAAGAGACCCAGTACTTC,CASSQTTTDQETQYF
TRBJ2-7,TRBD1,TRBV7-2,NA,TGTGCCAGCAGCTTAGGAGGGGGACAGGTCTCCTACGAGCAGTACTTC,CASSLGGGQVSYEQYF
TRBJ2-7,NA,TRBV5-1,NA,TGCGCCAGCAGCATAGACAGGTACGAGCAGTACTTC,CASSIDRYEQYF
TRBJ2-4,NA,TRBV10-3,NA,TGTGCCATCAGTGAGTCTGGGCAGTTGCTGGCCAAAAACATTCAGTACTTC,CAISESGQLLAKNIQYF
TRBJ2-1,NA,TRBV5-1,NA,TGCGCCAGCAGCCAAAAACTAGGGTCCTCCTACAATGAGCAGTTCTTC,CASSQKLGSSYNEQFF
TRBJ1-2,NA,TRBV4-1,NA,TGCGCCAGCAGCCAACCAGGGAGTACAGTCGCTAACTATGGCTACACCTTC,CASSQPGSTVANYGYTF
TRBJ1-1,NA,TRBV14,NA,TGTGCCAGCAGCCAGGAGAAAGAGGCTGAAGCTTTCTTT,CASSQEKEAEAFF
TRBJ2-5,TRBD2,TRBV7-9,NA,TGTGCCAGCAGCATAGGACTAGCGGGGGTGAAGACCCAGTACTTC,CASSIGLAGVKTQYF
TRBJ2-1,NA,TRBV4-1,few,TGCGCCAGCAGCAACCGGGATTACAATGAGCAGTTCTTC,CASSNRDYNEQFF
TRBJ2-7,NA,TRBV5-1,once,TGCGCCAGCAGCTGGGGCGGAGGCACCTCTTACTACGAGCAGTACTTC,CASSWGGGTSYYEQYF
TRBJ2-1,TRBD2,TRBV6-1,NA,TGTGCCAGCAGTGAATTTGGAGGACTAGCGGGCGCCTACAATGAGCAGTTCTTC,CASSEFGGLAGAYNEQFF
TRBJ2-5,TRBD1,TRBV12-5,NA,TGTGCTAGTGGCCCAGAGGGGACAGGGGGCTGGGAGACCCAGTACTTC,CASGPEGTGGWETQYF
TRBJ1-5,NA,TRBV12-5,NA,TGTGCTAGTGGTTTGGTACTCGGACAGCCCTGGGGCAATCAGCCCCAGCATTTT,CASGLVLGQPWGNQPQHF
TRBJ2-7,NA,TRBV3-1/TRBV3-2,NA,TGTGCCAGCAGCCCGAGCGGACCCTACGAGCAGTACTTC,CASSPSGPYEQYF
TRBJ2-5,NA,TRBV5-1,NA,TGCGCCAGCAGACGAAGCCAGTCGGCGGGGCCGGAGACCCAGTACTTC,CASRRSQSAGPETQYF
TRBJ2-1,TRBD2,TRBV4-1,NA,TGCGCCAGCAGCCATCCGGGACTAGCGGGGAATGAATGGGGGAATGAGCAGTTCTTC,CASSHPGLAGNEWGNEQFF
TRBJ1-5,NA,TRBV6-2/TRBV6-3,NA,TGTGCCAGCAGCCCGGGGTATCAGCCCCAGCATTTT,CASSPGYQPQHF
TRBJ2-3,NA,TRBV18,NA,TGTGCCAGCTCCGGACAGGATACGCAGTATTTT,CASSGQDTQYF
TRBJ2-1,TRBD1,TRBV5-4,NA,TGTGCCAGCAGCTTAGGACAGGGCAATGAGCAGTTCTTC,CASSLGQGNEQFF
TRBJ1-3,NA,TRBV6-5,NA,TGTGCCAGCAATTATGACAGCTCTGGAAACACCATATATTTT,CASNYDSSGNTIYF
TRBJ2-3,TRBD2,TRBV5-1,NA,TGCGCCAGCAGCTTGTGGCTAGACGGGAGGACAGATACGCAGTATTTT,CASSLWLDGRTDTQYF
TRBJ2-3,TRBD1,TRBV27,NA,TGTGCCAGCAGGACAGGGGAAACAGATACGCAGTATTTT,CASRTGETDTQYF
TRBJ2-3,TRBD1,TRBV5-4,NA,TGTGCCAGCAGCCCGACAGGGAACACAGATACGCAGTATTTT,CASSPTGNTDTQYF
TRBJ1-4,NA,TRBV7-8,few,TGTGCCAGCAGCTTAGGAAGGCGGTCTAATGAAAAACTGTTTTTT,CASSLGRRSNEKLFF
TRBJ2-2,NA,TRBV4-1,NA,TGCGCCAGCAGACAGGGGAGGGACACCGGGGAGCTGTTTTTT,CASRQGRDTGELFF
TRBJ1-1,TRBD1,TRBV19,NA,TGTGCCAGTAATACTGGACAGGCGGTCGCTTTCTTT,CASNTGQAVAFF
TRBJ1-2,NA,TRBV2,NA,TGTGCCAGCAGTGAACGGGGGGGGCTCTATGGCTACACCTTC,CASSERGGLYGYTF
TRBJ1-2,NA,TRBV18,NA,TGTGCCAGCTCACCAGAGGAGTACTATGGCTACACCTTC,CASSPEEYYGYTF
TRBJ1-1,TRBD1,TRBV5-1,NA,TGCGCCAGCAGCTTCGGACAGGGAGAGAACACTGAAGCTTTCTTT,CASSFGQGENTEAFF
TRBJ1-1,NA,TRBV3-1/TRBV3-2,NA,TGTGCCAGCAGCCAAGAGGCAGGATGGAACACTGAAGCTTTCTTT,CASSQEAGWNTEAFF
TRBJ2-7,TRBD1,TRBV12-3/TRBV12-4,NA,TGTGCCAGCAGCTTACAGGGGGCATACGAGCAGTACTTC,CASSLQGAYEQYF
TRBJ1-1,TRBD1,TRBV11-3,NA,TGTGCCAGCAGCTCGGGGACAGAGAACACTGAAGCTTTCTTT,CASSSGTENTEAFF
TRBJ2-7,TRBD1,TRBV6-2/TRBV6-3,NA,TGTGCCAGCAGTTTGACCGGGACAGGGGCAGTCGGCGAGCAGTACTTC,CASSLTGTGAVGEQYF
TRBJ2-1,TRBD2,TRBV6-5,once,TGTGCCAGCAGTTACCGGGGGGGCCGGGGCAATGAGCAGTTCTTC,CASSYRGGRGNEQFF
TRBJ1-2,TRBD1,TRBV6-1,NA,TGTGCCAGCAGTGAAGTACGGACAGGGCTCTATGGCTACACCTTC,CASSEVRTGLYGYTF
TRBJ2-2,NA,TRBV9,NA,TGTGCCAGCAGCGTAGCCCCGACAGACGCCGGGGAGCTGTTTTTT,CASSVAPTDAGELFF
TRBJ2-7,NA,TRBV20-1,few,TGCAGTGCTTTGACCCACGACGAGCAGTACTTC,CSALTHDEQYF
TRBJ2-1,TRBD2,TRBV4-3,NA,TGCGCCAGCAGCCAATTGTACGGGGGGGCCTATGAGCAGTTCTTC,CASSQLYGGAYEQFF
TRBJ1-2,NA,TRBV19,NA,TGTGCCAGCCTTTCCAAGCAGTCGTCTAACTATGGCTACACCTTC,CASLSKQSSNYGYTF
TRBJ1-2,NA,TRBV5-1,NA,TGCGCCAGCAGCTTGGATGTAATTAACTATGGCTACACCTTC,CASSLDVINYGYTF
TRBJ1-3,NA,TRBV5-1,NA,TGCGCCAGCAGCTTGCGGGCAGGGGAGGACTTCTCTGGAAACACCATATATTTT,CASSLRAGEDFSGNTIYF
TRBJ1-5,NA,TRBV20-1,NA,TGCAGTGCTAGTGACTCACCAAAGGGCAATCAGCCCCAGCATTTT,CSASDSPKGNQPQHF
TRBJ2-7,TRBD2,TRBV4-1,NA,TGCGCCAGCAGCCAAGAGGGACTAGCGGTCTACGAGCAGTACTTC,CASSQEGLAVYEQYF
TRBJ2-2,NA,TRBV9,NA,TGTGCCAGCAGCGTGGGGTCGACCGGGGAGCTGTTTTTT,CASSVGSTGELFF
TRBJ2-2,TRBD1,TRBV18,NA,TGTGCCAGCTCAAACGACAGGGGAGAAACCGGGGAGCTGTTTTTT,CASSNDRGETGELFF
TRBJ1-1,NA,TRBV4-1,NA,TGCGCCAGCAGCCAAAGAATGAACACTGAAGCTTTCTTT,CASSQRMNTEAFF
TRBJ2-2,NA,TRBV5-6,NA,TGTGCCAGCAGCTTCGGGACCGGGGAGCTGTTTTTT,CASSFGTGELFF
TRBJ1-2,NA,TRBV5-8,NA,TGTGCCAGCAGCTTGGAAATTTCAGGGACCTATGGCTACACCTTC,CASSLEISGTYGYTF
TRBJ2-1,NA,TRBV24-1,NA,TGTGCCACCAGTGCCCCCCGCCACAATGAGCAGTTCTTC,CATSAPRHNEQFF
TRBJ1-6,NA,TRBV3-1/TRBV3-2,NA,TGTGCCAGCAGCCAAGATACCGGGCAGACATCACCCCTCCACTTT,CASSQDTGQTSPLHF